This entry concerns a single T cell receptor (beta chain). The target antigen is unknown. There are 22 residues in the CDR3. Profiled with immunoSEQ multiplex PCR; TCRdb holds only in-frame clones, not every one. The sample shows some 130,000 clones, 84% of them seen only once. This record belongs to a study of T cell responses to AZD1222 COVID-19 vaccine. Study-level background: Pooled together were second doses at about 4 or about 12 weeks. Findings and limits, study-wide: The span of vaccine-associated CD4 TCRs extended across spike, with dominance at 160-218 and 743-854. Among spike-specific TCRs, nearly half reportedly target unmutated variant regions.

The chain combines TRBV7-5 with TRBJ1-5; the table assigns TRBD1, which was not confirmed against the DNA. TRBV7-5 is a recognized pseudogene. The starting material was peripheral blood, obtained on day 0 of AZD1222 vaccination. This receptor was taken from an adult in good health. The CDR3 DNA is TGTGCCAGAAGCTTAGCTAGAACAGGGATCGGTCCTGAGTATGGTAGCAATCAGCCCCAGCATTTT. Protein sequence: CARSLARTGIGPEYGSNQPQHF.